This TCR beta chain was observed in a study of blood T cell repertoires in COVID-19. There are 14 residues in the CDR3. Trimming took 6 bases from V and 2 from J, leaving 14 bases between them. CDR1 and CDR2 from the germline V gene are MDHEN and SYDVKM. Generated by immunoSEQ multiplex PCR, the TCRdb table keeps only in-frame clones and is missing some. This sample yields more than 90,000 clones, of which roughly nine tenths are seen a single time; 7.9% belongs to the top ten. The gene calls are TRBV28 and TRBJ2-7; a weak D match, TRBD2 (5 bases). This receptor was identified in a man between 65 and 79 years old who had recovered from COVID-19. Sequenced sample: peripheral blood. CDR3 DNA: TGTGCCAGCAGACGGGGTGTTTTCACCTACGAGCAGTACTTC. Translation: CASRRGVFTYEQYF.